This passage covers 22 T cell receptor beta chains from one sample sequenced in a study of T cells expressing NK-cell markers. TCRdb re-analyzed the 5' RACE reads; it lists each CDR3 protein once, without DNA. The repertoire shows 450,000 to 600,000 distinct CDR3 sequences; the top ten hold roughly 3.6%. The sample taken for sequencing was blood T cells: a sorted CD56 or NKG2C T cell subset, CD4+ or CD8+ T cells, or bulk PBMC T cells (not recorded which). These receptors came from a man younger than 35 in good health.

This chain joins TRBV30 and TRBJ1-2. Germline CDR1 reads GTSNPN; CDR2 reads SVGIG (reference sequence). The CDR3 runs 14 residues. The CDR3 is CAWRTPGLSYGYTF.

The CDR3 loop is CASSPSGRHTF. The chain uses TRBV28 and TRBJ1-2; TCRdb reports TRBD1, a call that lacks DNA to check it against. Germline V gene data show CDR1 as MDHEN and CDR2 as SYDVKM. CDR3 length equals 11 residues.

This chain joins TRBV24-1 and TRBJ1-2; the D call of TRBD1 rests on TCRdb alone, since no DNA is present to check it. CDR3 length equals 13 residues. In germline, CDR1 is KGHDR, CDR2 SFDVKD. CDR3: CATSSGPARGYTF.

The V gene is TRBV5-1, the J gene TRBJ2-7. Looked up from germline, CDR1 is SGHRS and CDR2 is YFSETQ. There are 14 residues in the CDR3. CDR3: CASSSWDRSYEQYF.

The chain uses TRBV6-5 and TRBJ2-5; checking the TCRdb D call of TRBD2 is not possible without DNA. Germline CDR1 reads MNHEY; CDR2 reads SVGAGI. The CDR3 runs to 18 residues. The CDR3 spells CASSYSLDSGWKRETQYF.

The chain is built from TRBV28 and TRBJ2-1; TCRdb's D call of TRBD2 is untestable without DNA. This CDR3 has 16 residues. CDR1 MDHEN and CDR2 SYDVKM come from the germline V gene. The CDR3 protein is CASSLPLALDSNEQFF.

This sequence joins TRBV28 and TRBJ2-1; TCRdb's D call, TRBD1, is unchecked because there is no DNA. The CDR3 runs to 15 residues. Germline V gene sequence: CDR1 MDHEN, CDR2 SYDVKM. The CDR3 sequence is CASSFRGEPINEQFF.

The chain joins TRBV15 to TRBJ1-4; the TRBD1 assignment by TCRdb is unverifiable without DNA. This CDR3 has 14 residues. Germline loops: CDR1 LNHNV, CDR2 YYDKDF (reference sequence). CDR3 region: CATNPAEGNEKLFF.

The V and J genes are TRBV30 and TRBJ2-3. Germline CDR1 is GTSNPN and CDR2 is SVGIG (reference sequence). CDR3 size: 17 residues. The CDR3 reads CAWSVLWPYGSTDTQYF.

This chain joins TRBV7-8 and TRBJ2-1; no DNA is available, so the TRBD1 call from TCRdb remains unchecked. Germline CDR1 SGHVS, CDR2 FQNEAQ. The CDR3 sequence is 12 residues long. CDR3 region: CASRTGYNEQFF.

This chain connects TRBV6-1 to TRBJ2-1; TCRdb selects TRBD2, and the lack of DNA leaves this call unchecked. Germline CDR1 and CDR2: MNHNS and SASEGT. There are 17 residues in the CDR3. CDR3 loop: CASRAGLAGGKLTGQFF.

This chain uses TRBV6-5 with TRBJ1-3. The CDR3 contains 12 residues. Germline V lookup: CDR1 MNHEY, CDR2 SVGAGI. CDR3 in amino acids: CASRQGGNTIYF.

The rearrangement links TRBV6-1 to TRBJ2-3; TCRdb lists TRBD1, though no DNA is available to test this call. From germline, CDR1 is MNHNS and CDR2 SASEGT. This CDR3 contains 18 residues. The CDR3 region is CASSPRGLRDRSTDTQYF.

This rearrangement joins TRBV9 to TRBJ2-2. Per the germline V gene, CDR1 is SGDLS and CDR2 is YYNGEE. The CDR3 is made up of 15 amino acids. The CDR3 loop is CASSAGRIHTGELFF.

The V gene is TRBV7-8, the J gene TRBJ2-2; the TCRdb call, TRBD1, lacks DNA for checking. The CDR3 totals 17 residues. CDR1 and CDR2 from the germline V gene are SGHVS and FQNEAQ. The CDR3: CASTIRRAPPNTGELFF.

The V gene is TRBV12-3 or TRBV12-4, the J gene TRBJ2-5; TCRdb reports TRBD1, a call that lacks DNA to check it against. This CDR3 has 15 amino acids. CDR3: CASSLASGNQETQYF.

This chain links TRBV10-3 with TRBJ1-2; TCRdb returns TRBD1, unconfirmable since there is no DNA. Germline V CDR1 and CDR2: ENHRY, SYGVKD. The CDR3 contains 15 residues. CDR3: CAISESGGSGYGYTF.

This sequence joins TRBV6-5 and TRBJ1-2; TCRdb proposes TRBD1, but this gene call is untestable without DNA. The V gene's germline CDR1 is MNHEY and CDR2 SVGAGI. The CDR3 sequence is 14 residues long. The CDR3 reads CASRPGTGAAGYTF.

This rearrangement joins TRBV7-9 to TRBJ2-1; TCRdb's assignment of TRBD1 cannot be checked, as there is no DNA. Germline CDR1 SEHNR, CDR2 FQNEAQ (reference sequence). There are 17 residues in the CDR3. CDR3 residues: CASSLGGDRDRGTEQFF.

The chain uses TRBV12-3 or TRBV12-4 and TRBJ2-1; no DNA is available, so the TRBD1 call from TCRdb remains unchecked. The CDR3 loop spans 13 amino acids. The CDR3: CASRWTGGFDPFF.

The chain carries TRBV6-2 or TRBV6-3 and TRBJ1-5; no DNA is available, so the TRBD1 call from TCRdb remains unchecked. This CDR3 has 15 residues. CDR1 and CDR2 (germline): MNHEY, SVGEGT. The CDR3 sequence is CASRPNTGGSQPQHF.

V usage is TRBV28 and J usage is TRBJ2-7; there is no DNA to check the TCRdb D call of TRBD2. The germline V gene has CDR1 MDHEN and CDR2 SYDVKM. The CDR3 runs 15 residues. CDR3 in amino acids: CASTPRASLFYEQYF.